This T cell receptor (beta chain) appears in the sequencing data of a study of blood T cell repertoires in COVID-19 (dated by TCRdb to the early 2020s). Background for the entire study: Samples from collaborators originated in the United States, Italy and Spain and spanned both the acute and convalescent phases of COVID-19. Where available, HLA class I and class II types were taken from metadata supplied by the sample provider and were not determined by assay-based typing. The sample metadata nearly always contained a de-identified subject ID, COVID-19 status, age in years and sex. The material from the prospective study consisted of cDNA or gDNA derived from T cells, B-cell-depleted T cells, or PBMCs. Samples were obtained from the ongoing ImmuneRACE study (first 160 participants) and from about 1,300 subjects provided by 6 global collaborators. The repertoires were released in a freely available public database intended as a resource for research on the immune response to SARS-CoV-2. The dataset comprised deeply sampled blood TCRbeta repertoires from subjects exposed to, actively infected with, or recovered from COVID-19.

V was cut back by 4 bases and J by 2 bases, leaving a gap of 13 bases between them. From cysteine to phenylalanine, the CDR3 is 15 amino acids long. Only the CDR3 DNA stays, 45 bases, in frame from base 1. Looking up the germline V gene (reference sequence) yields CDR1 LNHDA and CDR2 SQIVND. What the study reported, not specific to this receptor: The amount of clinical and demographic metadata varied by source and participant and was provided uncurated.

Participants in the prospective study were enrolled through a virtual design, were aged roughly 18 to 100 years, and lived in roughly 26 United States geographic areas. Cohort assignment in the prospective study relied on participant-reported clinical history from a screening survey and a study questionnaire. Each participant in the prospective study had whole blood, serum and a nasopharyngeal or oropharyngeal swab collected by mobile phlebotomists. Additional blood draws and questionnaires over a 2-month period could optionally be provided by prospective study participants. Before DNA extraction, blood samples from the prospective study were shipped at room temperature or frozen. TCRbeta CDR3 regions were amplified from genomic DNA by means of the immunoSEQ Assay, a bias-controlled multiplex PCR. Turning to the authors' computational methods: Nucleated cell counts per sample were estimated from amplification of reference gene primers within the assay. To quantify the absolute abundance of each unique TCRbeta CDR3 rearrangement, sequence reads were collapsed and filtered. For each sample, productive Simpson clonality was calculated by taking the square root of Simpson's diversity index across productive rearrangements. TCRdb limited this immuneACCESS table to in-frame rearrangements with V and J called. A share of clones is missing; checked studies link under half to unresolved V genes, and the rest is unexplained. V, J and clone size are those of that table, while D and trimming were read from the DNA. The sample table lists 140,000 to 150,000 clones, 84% of them with a count of one. The biggest ten clones account for 3.4% of the sample.

Comment on this clone: This clone's antigen is unknown. Per-base qualities were not stored, and no clone one base away is much larger.

Sequenced material: PBMCs or T cells enriched from blood (not recorded which). The receptor was isolated from a woman aged 50 to 60 with acute COVID-19. The chain is encoded by TRBV19 joined to TRBJ2-3; the D segment could be TRBD2, given 6 matching bases. The CDR3: CASSTQRANTDTQYF. The DNA sequence reads TGTGCCAGTAGTACCCAGCGGGCTAACACAGATACGCAGTATTTT.